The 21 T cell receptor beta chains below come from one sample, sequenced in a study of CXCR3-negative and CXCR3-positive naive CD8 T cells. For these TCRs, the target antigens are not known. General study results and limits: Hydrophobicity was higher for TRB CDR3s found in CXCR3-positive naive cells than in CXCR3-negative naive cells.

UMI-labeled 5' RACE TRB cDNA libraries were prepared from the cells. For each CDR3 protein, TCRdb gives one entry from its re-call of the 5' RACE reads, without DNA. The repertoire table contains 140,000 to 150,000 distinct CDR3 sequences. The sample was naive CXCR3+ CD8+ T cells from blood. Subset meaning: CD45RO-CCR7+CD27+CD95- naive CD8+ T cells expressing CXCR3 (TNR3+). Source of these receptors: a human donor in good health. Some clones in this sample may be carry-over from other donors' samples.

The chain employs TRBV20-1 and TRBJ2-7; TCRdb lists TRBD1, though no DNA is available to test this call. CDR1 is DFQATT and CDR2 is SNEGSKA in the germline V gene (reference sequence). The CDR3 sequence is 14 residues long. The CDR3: CSAQGQRLSYEQYF.

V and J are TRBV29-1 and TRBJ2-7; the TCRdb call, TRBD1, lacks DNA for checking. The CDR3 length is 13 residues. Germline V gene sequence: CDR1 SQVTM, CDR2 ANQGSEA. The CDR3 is CSVDLGADYEQYF.

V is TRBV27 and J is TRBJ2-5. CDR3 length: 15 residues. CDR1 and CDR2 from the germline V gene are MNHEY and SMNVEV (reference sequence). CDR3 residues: CASSLTTVPQETQYF.

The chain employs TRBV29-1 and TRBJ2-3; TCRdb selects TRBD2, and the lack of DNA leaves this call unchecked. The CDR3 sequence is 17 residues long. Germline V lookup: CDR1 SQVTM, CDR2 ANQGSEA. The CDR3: CSVSGLAEIQGTDTQYF.

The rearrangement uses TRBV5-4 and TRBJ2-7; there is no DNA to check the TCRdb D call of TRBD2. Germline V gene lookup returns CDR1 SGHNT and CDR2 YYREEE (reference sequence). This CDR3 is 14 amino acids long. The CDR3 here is CASSSGALMGEQYF.

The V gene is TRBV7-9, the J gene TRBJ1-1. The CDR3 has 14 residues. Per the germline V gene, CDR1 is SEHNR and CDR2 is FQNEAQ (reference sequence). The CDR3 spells CASSFGEDLAEAFF. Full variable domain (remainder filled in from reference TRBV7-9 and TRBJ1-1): DTGVSQNPRHKITKRGQNVTFRCDPISEHNRLYWYRQTLGQGPEFLTYFQNEAQLEKSRLLSDRFSAERPKGSFSTLEIQRTEQGDSAMYLCASSFGEDLAEAFFGQGTRLTVV.

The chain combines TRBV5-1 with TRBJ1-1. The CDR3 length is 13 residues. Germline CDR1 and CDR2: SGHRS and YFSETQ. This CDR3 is CASSLRENTEAFF.

The CDR3 protein is CASSLSGTGNTEAFF. The chain links TRBV27 to TRBJ1-1; with no DNA, the TCRdb D assignment of TRBD1 cannot be verified. This CDR3 spans 15 amino acids. Germline V gene data show CDR1 as MNHEY and CDR2 as SMNVEV (reference sequence).

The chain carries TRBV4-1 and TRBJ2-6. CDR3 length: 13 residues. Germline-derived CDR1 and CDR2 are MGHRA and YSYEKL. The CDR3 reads CASKEAGANVLTF.

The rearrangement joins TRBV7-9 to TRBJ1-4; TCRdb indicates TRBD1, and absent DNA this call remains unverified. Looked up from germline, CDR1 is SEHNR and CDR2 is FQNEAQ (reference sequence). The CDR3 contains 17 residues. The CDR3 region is CASSDNPPRGTNEKLFF.

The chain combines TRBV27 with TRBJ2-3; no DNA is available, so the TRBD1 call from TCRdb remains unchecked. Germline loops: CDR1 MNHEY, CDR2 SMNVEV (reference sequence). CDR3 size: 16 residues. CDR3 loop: CASSARAGGITDTQYF.

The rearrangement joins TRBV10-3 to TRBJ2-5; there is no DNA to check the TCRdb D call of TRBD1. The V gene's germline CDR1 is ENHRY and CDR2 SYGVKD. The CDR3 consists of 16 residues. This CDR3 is CAISLGFGGRGETQYF.

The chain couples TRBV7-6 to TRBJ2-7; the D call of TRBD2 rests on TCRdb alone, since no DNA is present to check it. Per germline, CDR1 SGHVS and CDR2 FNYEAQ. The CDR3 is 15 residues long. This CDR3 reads CASSLAAGVLYEQYF.

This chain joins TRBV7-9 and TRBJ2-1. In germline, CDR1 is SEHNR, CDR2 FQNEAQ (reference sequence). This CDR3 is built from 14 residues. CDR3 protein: CASSLGWSNNEQFF. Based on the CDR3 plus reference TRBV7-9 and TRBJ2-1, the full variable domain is DTGVSQNPRHKITKRGQNVTFRCDPISEHNRLYWYRQTLGQGPEFLTYFQNEAQLEKSRLLSDRFSAERPKGSFSTLEIQRTEQGDSAMYLCASSLGWSNNEQFFGPGTRLTVL.

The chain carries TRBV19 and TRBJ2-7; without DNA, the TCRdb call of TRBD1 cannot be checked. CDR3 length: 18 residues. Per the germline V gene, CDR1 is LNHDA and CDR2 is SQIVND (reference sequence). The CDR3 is CASSMRSGGQRFSYEQYF.

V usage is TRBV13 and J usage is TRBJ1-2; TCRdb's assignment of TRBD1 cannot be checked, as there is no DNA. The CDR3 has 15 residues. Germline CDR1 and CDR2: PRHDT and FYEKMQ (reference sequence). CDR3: CASSLGEDPRGGYTF. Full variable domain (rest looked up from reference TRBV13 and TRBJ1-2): AAGVIQSPRHLIKEKRETATLKCYPIPRHDTVYWYQQGPGQDPQFLISFYEKMQSDKGSIPDRFSAQQFSDYHSELNMSSLELGDSALYFCASSLGEDPRGGYTFGSGTRLTVV.

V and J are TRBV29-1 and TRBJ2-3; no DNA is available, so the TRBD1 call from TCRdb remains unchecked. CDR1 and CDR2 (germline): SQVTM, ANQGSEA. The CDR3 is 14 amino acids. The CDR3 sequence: CSVEVGDSTDTQYF.

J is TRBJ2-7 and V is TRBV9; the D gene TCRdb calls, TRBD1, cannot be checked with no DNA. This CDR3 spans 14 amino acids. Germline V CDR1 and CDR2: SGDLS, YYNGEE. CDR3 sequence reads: CASSVGQGAYEQYF.

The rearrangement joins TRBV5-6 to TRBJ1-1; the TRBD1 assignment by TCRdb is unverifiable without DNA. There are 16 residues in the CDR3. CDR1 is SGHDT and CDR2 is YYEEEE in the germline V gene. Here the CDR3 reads CASSLPLTGLGTEAFF.

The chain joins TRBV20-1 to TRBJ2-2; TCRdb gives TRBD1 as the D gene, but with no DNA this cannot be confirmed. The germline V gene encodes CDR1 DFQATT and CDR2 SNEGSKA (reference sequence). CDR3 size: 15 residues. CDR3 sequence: CSARRDRVESGELFF.

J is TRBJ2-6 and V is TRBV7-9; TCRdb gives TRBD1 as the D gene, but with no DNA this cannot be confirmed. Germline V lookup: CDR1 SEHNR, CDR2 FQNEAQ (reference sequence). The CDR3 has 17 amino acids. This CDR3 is CASSLDRGLSGANVLTF.